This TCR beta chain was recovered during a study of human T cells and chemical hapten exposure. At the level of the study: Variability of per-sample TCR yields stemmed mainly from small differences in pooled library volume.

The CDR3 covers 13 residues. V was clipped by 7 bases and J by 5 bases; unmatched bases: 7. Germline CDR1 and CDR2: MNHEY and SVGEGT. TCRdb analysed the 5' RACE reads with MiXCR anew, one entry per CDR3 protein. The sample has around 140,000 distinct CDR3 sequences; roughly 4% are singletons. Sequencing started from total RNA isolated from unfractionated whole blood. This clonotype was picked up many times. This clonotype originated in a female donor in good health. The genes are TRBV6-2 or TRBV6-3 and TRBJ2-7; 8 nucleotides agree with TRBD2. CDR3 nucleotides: TGTGCCAGCACGCAGGCGGGGGGCGACGAGCAGTACTTC. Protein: CASTQAGGDEQYF.